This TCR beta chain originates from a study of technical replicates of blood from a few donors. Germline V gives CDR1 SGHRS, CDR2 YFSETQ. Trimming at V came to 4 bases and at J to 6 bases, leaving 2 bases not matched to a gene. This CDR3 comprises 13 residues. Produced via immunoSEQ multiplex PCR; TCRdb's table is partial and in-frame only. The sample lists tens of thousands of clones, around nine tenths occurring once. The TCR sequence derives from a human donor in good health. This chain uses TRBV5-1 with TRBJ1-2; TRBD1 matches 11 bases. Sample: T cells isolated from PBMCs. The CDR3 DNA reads TGCGCCAGCAGCGGGACAGGGGGAAATGGCTACACCTTC. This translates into CASSGTGGNGYTF.